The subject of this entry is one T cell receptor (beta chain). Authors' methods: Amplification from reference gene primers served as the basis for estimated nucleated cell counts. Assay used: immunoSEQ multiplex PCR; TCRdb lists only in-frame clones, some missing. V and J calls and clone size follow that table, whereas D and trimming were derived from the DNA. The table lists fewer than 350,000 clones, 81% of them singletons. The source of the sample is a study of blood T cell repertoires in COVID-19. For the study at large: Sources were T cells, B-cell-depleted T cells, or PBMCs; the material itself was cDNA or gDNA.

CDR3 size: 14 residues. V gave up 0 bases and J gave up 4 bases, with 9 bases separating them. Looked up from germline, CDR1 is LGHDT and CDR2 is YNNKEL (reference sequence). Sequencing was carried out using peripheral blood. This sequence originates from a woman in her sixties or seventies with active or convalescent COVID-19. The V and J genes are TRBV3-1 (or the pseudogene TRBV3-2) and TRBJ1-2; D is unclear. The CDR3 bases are TGTGCCAGCAGCCAAGATGGAGACGCCTATGGCTACACCTTC. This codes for CASSQDGDAYGYTF.